This TCR beta chain was identified during a study of T cells in Graves' hyperthyroidism and ophthalmopathy. Study-level points and caveats: Classification by a 13 V-J model distinguished ophthalmopathy from stable hyperthyroidism.

Thyroid ultrasound, orbital computed tomography, clinical symptoms, and serum thyroxine and TRAb underpinned diagnoses. The PBMCs studied were ones that came from roughly 9.4 ml fresh peripheral blood. This CDR3 has 18 amino acids. J gave up 1 base and V 4 bases, and 14 bases lay outside the gene matches. Amplified TCR beta CDR3 regions came from RNA transcripts. With the HTBI primer set, the TCR CDR3 went through a first round of RT-PCR. TCRdb recomputed calls from the multiplex PCR reads with MiXCR, one row per CDR3 protein. The table lists around 580,000 distinct CDR3 sequences, 16% of them singletons. This clonotype was observed at least ten times. Its target is unknown.

The chain couples TRBV12-3 or TRBV12-4 to TRBJ2-3, with 7 positions matching TRBD1. The receptor was isolated from a young woman with Graves' hyperthyroidism. Sequencing was performed on blood. The CDR3 bases are TGTGCCAGCAGTTCCTACCCCGGCGAAGGGGGCCGCACAGATACGCAGTATTTT. Protein: CASSSYPGEGGRTDTQYF.